This T cell receptor (beta chain) was recovered during a study of blood T cell repertoires in COVID-19. Study-level information: Some COVID-19 samples were acute and others convalescent; all came from the United States, Italy and Spain.

The V segment lost 6 bases and the J segment 4 bases; nucleotides outside the gene matches: 8. The CDR3 spans 14 residues. Germline V gives CDR1 MNHNY, CDR2 SVGAGI (reference sequence). In the study's own analysis: Amplification of reference gene primers was used by the study to estimate nucleated cell counts. Produced via immunoSEQ multiplex PCR; TCRdb's table is partial and in-frame only. Clone size and the V and J calls come from that table; the DNA yielded D and trimming. The table has some 190,000 clones, less than 90% seen once. Residents of about two dozen US areas, aged 18 to 89 years, made up the participants. In assigning cohorts, the study relied on participant-reported clinical history.

The V gene is TRBV6-6, the J gene TRBJ1-1; 7 nucleotides align to TRBD1. This clonotype was obtained from a woman aged 25-40 years who had been exposed to COVID-19. The sequenced sample consisted of PBMCs or T cells enriched from blood (not recorded which). This CDR3 reads CASSRGQAGTEAFF. CDR3 DNA sequence: TGTGCCAGCAGCCGAGGACAGGCGGGCACTGAAGCTTTCTTT.